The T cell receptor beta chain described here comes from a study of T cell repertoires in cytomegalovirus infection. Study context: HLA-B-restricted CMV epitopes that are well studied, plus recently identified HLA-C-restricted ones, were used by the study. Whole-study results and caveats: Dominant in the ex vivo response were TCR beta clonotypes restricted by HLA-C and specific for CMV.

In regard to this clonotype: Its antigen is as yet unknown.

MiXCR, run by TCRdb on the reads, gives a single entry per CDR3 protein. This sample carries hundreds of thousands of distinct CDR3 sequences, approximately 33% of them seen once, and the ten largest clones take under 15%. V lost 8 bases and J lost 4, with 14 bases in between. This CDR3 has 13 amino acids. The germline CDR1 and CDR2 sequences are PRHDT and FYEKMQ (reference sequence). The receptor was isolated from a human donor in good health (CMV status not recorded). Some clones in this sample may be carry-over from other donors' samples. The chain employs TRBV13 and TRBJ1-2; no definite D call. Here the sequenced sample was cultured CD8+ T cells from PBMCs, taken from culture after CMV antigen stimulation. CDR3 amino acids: CASSKVAFYGYTF. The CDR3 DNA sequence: TGTGCCAGCTCCAAAGTAGCCTTCTATGGCTACACCTTC.